These 24 T cell receptor beta chains originate from one sample sequenced in a study of T-cell reconstitution after alpha-beta-depleted transplantation in children (dated by TCRdb to 2015 to 2016). Libraries were prepared through PCR. Data came from an Illumina HiSeq 2500. TCR libraries were prepared with molecular barcoding, using unique molecular identifiers to normalize TCRbeta repertoire quantification. Clones were called with MiXCR by TCRdb after fastp trimmed the public reads at Q25, and only in-frame beta chains were retained. A single entry per CDR3 protein holds the most common genes and DNA from its merged rows. In this sample the table shows about 980,000 distinct CDR3 sequences, roughly 29% of which occur a single time. The ten largest clones take up approximately 30% of the sample. The sample's treatment or condition label, decoded: allogeneic hematopoietic cell transplantation with graft depleted of TCRalphabeta T cells and CD19 B cells.

Sequences were derived from PBMCs, mostly from graft donor cells, sampled 360 days after TCRalphabeta/CD19-depleted stem cell transplant. All receptors come from a boy under three years old who had a stem cell transplant for SCID, so the T cells may come from the graft donor.

This clonotype appeared a few times. The chain is built from TRBV9 and TRBJ1-1; D unclear. V shed 0 bases and J shed 1 base, with 7 bases lying between them. Germline V gene data show CDR1 as SGDLS and CDR2 as YYNGEE. The CDR3 is 14 amino acids. The CDR3 DNA reads TGTGCCAGCAGCGTAGGTCCCAAGAACACTGAAGCTTTCTTT. Its protein is CASSVGPKNTEAFF.

This clonotype has at least ten counts. The chain carries TRBV9 and TRBJ2-3, with 10 nucleotides matching TRBD2. The length of the CDR3 is 14 residues. V trimming: 3 bases; J trimming: 5 bases; junction bases outside the gene matches: 3. Germline V gene lookup returns CDR1 SGDLS and CDR2 YYNGEE. The CDR3 nucleotides read TGTGCCAGCAGCGGAGTAGCGGGGGGAGATACGCAGTATTTT. It specifies CASSGVAGGDTQYF.

The J gene is TRBJ2-5, the V gene TRBV25-1; 8 bases agree with TRBD1. The CDR3 runs to 14 residues. Trimming took 6 bases from V and 7 from J; bases not matched to a gene: 10. Germline V gene sequence: CDR1 MGHDK, CDR2 SYGVNS. The DNA for the CDR3 is TGTGCCAGCAGCATAGGACAGGGAGGTGGGACCCAGTACTTC. Translation gives CASSIGQGGGTQYF.

The V call is TRBV20-1, the J call TRBJ2-5; D ambiguous. Per germline, CDR1 DFQATT and CDR2 SNEGSKA (reference sequence). The CDR3 consists of 12 residues. With 4 bases removed from V and 1 base from J, the gap between germline ends came to 7 bases. CDR3 protein: CSAISRQETQYF. The CDR3 region has the DNA TGCAGTGCTATCTCCCGCCAAGAGACCCAGTACTTC.

This clonotype was counted a few times. V is TRBV20-1 and J is TRBJ2-7; 12 bases are a match to TRBD1. The V segment lost 6 bases and the J segment 6 bases; nucleotides outside the gene matches: 15. CDR3 length: 16 residues. Germline values: CDR1 DFQATT, CDR2 SNEGSKA (reference sequence). CDR3 DNA: TGCAGTGCCGAGCATATGGGACAGGGGGCTCTCGGCGAGCAGTACTTC. Translation: CSAEHMGQGALGEQYF.

The chain employs TRBV2 and TRBJ2-4, with D unclear. V was clipped by 1 base and J by 7 bases, with 11 bases between them. Looked up from germline, CDR1 is SNHLY and CDR2 is FYNNEI. There are 14 residues in the CDR3. Here the CDR3 reads CASSEGPNWNIQYF. In DNA form, the CDR3 reads TGTGCCAGCAGTGAAGGGCCGAATTGGAACATTCAGTACTTC.

This clonotype was counted only a few times. The chain couples TRBV10-3 to TRBJ1-4; no clear D. The CDR3 length is 15 residues. With 0 bases removed from V and 0 bases from J, the gap between germline ends came to 5 bases. Germline assignment: CDR1 ENHRY and CDR2 SYGVKD. The CDR3 nucleotides are TGTGCCATCAGTGAGTCCGATCCAACTAATGAAAAACTGTTTTTT. This gives the protein CAISESDPTNEKLFF.

This clonotype was seen just once. CDR3 bases: TGTGCCAGCAGCTTAGGGGCGGCGGCTAGCGCAAACCAAGAGACCCAGTACTTC. As protein: CASSLGAAASANQETQYF. V and J are TRBV13 and TRBJ2-5; D may be TRBD2 (6 bases). CDR1 and CDR2 (germline): PRHDT, FYEKMQ (reference sequence). V shed 0 bases and J shed 0 bases, with 17 bases lying between them. CDR3 length equals 18 residues.

This clonotype was detected a few times. As DNA, the CDR3 is TGTGCTAGTGCCGGAGGACAGGGGGCGGGGAACACCGGGGAGCTGTTTTTT. Its protein is CASAGGQGAGNTGELFF. The V call is TRBV12-5, the J call TRBJ2-2; 11 nucleotides agree with TRBD1. The CDR3 contains 17 residues. The V segment lost 7 bases and the J segment 1 base; nucleotides outside the gene matches: 8. Per the germline V gene, CDR1 is LGHNT and CDR2 is FRNRAP. Filled out from reference TRBV12-5 and TRBJ2-2, the complete variable domain reads DARVTQTPRHKVTEMGQEVTMRCQPILGHNTVFWYRQTMMQGLELLAYFRNRAPLDDSGMPKDRFSAEMPDATLATLKIQPSEPRDSAVYFCASAGGQGAGNTGELFFGEGSRLTVL.

This clonotype showed up just a few times. This chain links TRBV12-3 or TRBV12-4 with TRBJ1-5; weak D call: TRBD1 (6 bases). The CDR3 consists of 13 residues. V lost 1 base to trimming and J lost 16 bases, with 17 bases between them. This CDR3 reads CASSLGTGPPLHF. CDR3 nucleotides: TGTGCCAGCAGTTTAGGAACAGGGCCACCCCTACATTTT.

This clonotype turned up a few times. This sequence joins TRBV5-1 and TRBJ2-1; no reliable D call. Germline V gives CDR1 SGHRS, CDR2 YFSETQ. The V and J ends lost 0 bases and 8 bases respectively, with 12 bases between them. This CDR3 has 14 residues. The CDR3 DNA is TGCGCCAGCAGCTTGGCCCCAACTTGGCATGAGCAGTTCTTC. Translation: CASSLAPTWHEQFF.

The chain has TRBV29-1 and TRBJ1-3; 7 bases line up with TRBD1. The CDR3 totals 11 residues. V shed 7 bases and J 6 bases; nucleotides not matched to a gene: 3. From germline, CDR1 is SQVTM and CDR2 ANQGSEA. The CDR3 is CSATGVNTIYF. DNA of the CDR3: TGCAGCGCTACAGGGGTAAACACCATATATTTT.

The CDR3 region has the DNA TGTACCTGCAGCTGCGGGACTAGCTTGGGCCAAGAGACCCAGTACTTC. This sequence encodes CTCSCGTSLGQETQYF. This sequence joins TRBV2 and TRBJ2-5; 9 bases map to TRBD2. CDR1 is SNHLY, CDR2 FYNNEI, per germline. This CDR3 has 16 amino acids.

The chain recombines TRBV6-2 or TRBV6-3 with TRBJ1-1; D is ambiguous. V was pared by 2 bases and J by 3 bases, with 7 bases between. Per germline, CDR1 MNHEY and CDR2 SVGEGT. The CDR3 extends over 13 amino acids. Here the CDR3 DNA reads TGTGCCAGCAGTTACAGGGAAGACACTGAAGCTTTCTTT. Encoded protein: CASSYREDTEAFF.

This chain uses TRBV6-5 with TRBJ2-3, with a tentative D call TRBD2 (5 bases). This CDR3 spans 16 amino acids. V shed 4 bases and J shed 4 bases, with 18 bases lying between them. Per germline, CDR1 MNHEY and CDR2 SVGAGI. CDR3 sequence reads: CASSSGEGLTSDTQYF. The CDR3 region has the DNA TGTGCCAGCAGTTCGGGCGAGGGTTTGACGTCAGATACGCAGTATTTT.

V gene TRBV4-1 combines with J gene TRBJ2-7; 7 bases agree with TRBD1. Germline V gene data show CDR1 as MGHRA and CDR2 as YSYEKL. This CDR3 contains 14 residues. V was pared by 4 bases and J by 7 bases, with 10 bases of the junction left unmatched. The CDR3 DNA is TGCGCCAGCAGCCTCAGACAGGGAGTGAGGGAGCAGTACTTC. Its protein product is CASSLRQGVREQYF.

This clonotype appeared a few times. This sequence joins TRBV3-1 and TRBJ2-5; TRBD2 matches at 14 bases. The CDR3 covers 17 residues. CDR1 is LGHDT, CDR2 YNNKEL, per germline (reference sequence). V trimming: 4 bases; J trimming: 7 bases; junction bases outside the gene matches: 11. CDR3 nucleotides: TGTGCCAGCAGCCTCCAACGACTAGCGGGGGGGCAGTCGACCCAGTACTTC. As protein: CASSLQRLAGGQSTQYF.

This chain joins TRBV5-5 and TRBJ2-1; D unresolved. The germline V gene has CDR1 SGHKS and CDR2 YYEKEE (reference sequence). V lost 0 bases and J lost 6, with 10 bases in between. This CDR3 is 14 amino acids long. The CDR3 coding sequence is TGTGCCAGCAGCTTGGTAGTTGTCGGCAATGAGCAGTTCTTC. Its translation is CASSLVVVGNEQFF.

V usage is TRBV4-2 and J usage is TRBJ1-4, with D maybe TRBD1 (6 bases). The CDR3 is made up of 13 amino acids. Germline CDR1 and CDR2: LGHNA and YNFKEQ. V lost 4 bases to trimming and J lost 10 bases, with 13 bases between them. The CDR3 sequence: CASSREGGGKLFF. The DNA for the CDR3 is TGTGCCAGCAGCCGAGAAGGGGGGGGAAAACTGTTTTTT.

The chain links TRBV9 to TRBJ2-3; D not resolved. The CDR3 consists of 14 residues. Trimming cost V 0 bases and J 2 bases, with 7 bases left between them. The V gene's germline CDR1 is SGDLS and CDR2 YYNGEE. CDR3 coding DNA: TGTGCCAGCAGCGTAGACTTTTCCACAGATACGCAGTATTTT. It codes for CASSVDFSTDTQYF.

The genes are TRBV7-9 and TRBJ1-1; TRBD1 agrees at 9 bases. The CDR3 loop spans 16 amino acids. V was pared by 5 bases and J by 11 bases, with 18 bases of the junction left unmatched. Germline V lookup: CDR1 SEHNR, CDR2 FQNEAQ (reference sequence). The CDR3 nucleotides read TGTGCCAGCAGCGCACCTGAGGACAGGGGAATGTCGCGGGCTTTCTTT. Translating it yields CASSAPEDRGMSRAFF. The full variable domain, in which reference TRBV7-9 and TRBJ1-1 provide the parts outside the CDR3, is DTGVSQNPRHKITKRGQNVTFRCDPISEHNRLYWYRQTLGQGPEFLTYFQNEAQLEKSRLLSDRFSAERPKGSFSTLEIQRTEQGDSAMYLCASSAPEDRGMSRAFFGQGTRLTVV.

This clonotype came up a few times. V gene TRBV30 combines with J gene TRBJ2-7, with a weak D call TRBD1 (5 bases). Germline-derived CDR1 and CDR2 are GTSNPN and SVGIG (reference sequence). V was clipped by 4 bases and J by 7 bases, with 14 bases between them. The CDR3 loop spans 12 amino acids. The CDR3 sequence: CAWMGREKEQYF. CDR3 coding DNA: TGTGCCTGGATGGGCAGGGAAAAAGAGCAGTACTTC. The whole variable domain, remainder taken from reference TRBV30 and TRBJ2-7, is SQTIHQWPATLVQPVGSPLSLECTVEGTSNPNLYWYRQAAGRGLQLLFYSVGIGQISSEVPQNLSASRPQDRQFILSSKKLLLSDSGFYLCAWMGREKEQYFGPGTRLTVT.

V usage is TRBV4-1 and J usage is TRBJ2-1, with a possible D match to TRBD2 (7 bases). CDR3 length: 16 residues. Germline CDR1 is MGHRA and CDR2 is YSYEKL. Deletions cut 3 bases from V and 4 bases from J, with 16 bases between. CDR3 sequence: CASSHFTGRAYNEQFF. The CDR3 DNA reads as TGCGCCAGCAGCCACTTTACAGGGAGGGCATACAATGAGCAGTTCTTC.

The rearrangement links TRBV27 to TRBJ2-7; D is ambiguous. This CDR3 comprises 15 residues. Per germline, CDR1 MNHEY and CDR2 SMNVEV (reference sequence). With 6 bases removed from V and 3 bases from J, the gap between germline ends came to 18 bases. CDR3: CASSPLSGRNYEQYF. DNA of the CDR3: TGTGCCAGCAGCCCCCTGAGTGGGCGGAACTACGAGCAGTACTTC.